This TCR beta chain comes out of a study of cytomegalovirus exposure and HLA in healthy donors. Study-level points and caveats: It was assumed in the presence/absence analyses that sequencing depth was roughly uniform across donors.

The sample holds a few counts of this clone. The antigen remains unidentified. Other DNA sequences within the sample encode an identical CDR3. PCR was performed using 60 Vbeta and 13 Jbeta primers. Clones were read by immunoSEQ multiplex PCR, and TCRdb kept only the in-frame ones, dropping some. The sample shows about 190,000 clones, about 83% of them seen only once. The V gene lost 0 bases and the J gene lost 5 bases, with 7 bases spanning the gap. This CDR3 has 13 amino acids. CDR1 is SGHVS and CDR2 is FNYEAQ in the germline V gene. Material for sequencing was PBMCs. The chain combines TRBV7-6 with TRBJ1-1, with D uncertain. This clonotype was sampled from a man aged 40-49 years in good health and CMV-seropositive. The CDR3 here is CASSLARGTEAFF. The DNA for the CDR3 is TGTGCCAGCAGCTTAGCGCGGGGAACTGAAGCTTTCTTT.